Listed here is a single TCR beta chain. V lost 6 bases and J lost 0, with 8 bases in between. CDR1 and CDR2 (germline): SGHTA, FQGNSA. This CDR3 is built from 13 residues. The entry originates in a study of T cells in narcolepsy. Measured with immunoSEQ multiplex PCR; TCRdb has only the in-frame clones, and not every one. The sample yields about 26,000 clones, around 84% seen once. The chain couples TRBV7-2 to TRBJ1-1; no reliable D call. This sequence was found in a human donor in good health. The sample taken for sequencing was memory (CD45RA-) CD4+ T cells from blood. As DNA, the CDR3 is TGTGCCAGCAGAGGCAGAATGAACACTGAAGCTTTCTTT. Its protein is CASRGRMNTEAFF. Looking up the rest from reference TRBV7-2 and TRBJ1-1 gives the full variable domain: GAGVSQSPSNKVTEKGKDVELRCDPISGHTALYWYRQSLGQGLEFLIYFQGNSAPDKSGLPSDRFSAERTGGSVSTLTIQRTQQEDSAVYLCASRGRMNTEAFFGQGTRLTVV.